This T cell receptor beta chain was retrieved from a study of blood T cell repertoires in COVID-19. Study overall: Donors in the United States, Italy and Spain gave samples during acute or convalescent COVID-19. T cells, B-cell-depleted T cells, or PBMCs provided the cDNA or gDNA that served as material.

CDR3 length equals 14 residues. V gave up 3 bases and J gave up 8 bases; unmatched junction bases: 4. CDR1 and CDR2 from the germline V gene are KGHSH and LQKENI. Authors' methods: Counts of nucleated cells, estimated from reference gene primer amplification, were obtained. Repertoires were generated with immunoSEQ multiplex PCR, while TCRdb's copy carries only in-frame clones and drops some. The DNA was the basis for D and trimming; V, J and clone size are from that table. The sample consists of about 93,000 clones, 80% of them appearing once. Input material: peripheral blood. This sequence originates from a human donor in a cohort sampled during active COVID-19. The chain uses TRBV18 and TRBJ1-1, with TRBD1 identical over 12 bases. CDR3 in amino acids: CASSPGQGAPEAFF. CDR3 in DNA: TGTGCCAGCTCACCGGGACAGGGGGCTCCCGAAGCTTTCTTT.